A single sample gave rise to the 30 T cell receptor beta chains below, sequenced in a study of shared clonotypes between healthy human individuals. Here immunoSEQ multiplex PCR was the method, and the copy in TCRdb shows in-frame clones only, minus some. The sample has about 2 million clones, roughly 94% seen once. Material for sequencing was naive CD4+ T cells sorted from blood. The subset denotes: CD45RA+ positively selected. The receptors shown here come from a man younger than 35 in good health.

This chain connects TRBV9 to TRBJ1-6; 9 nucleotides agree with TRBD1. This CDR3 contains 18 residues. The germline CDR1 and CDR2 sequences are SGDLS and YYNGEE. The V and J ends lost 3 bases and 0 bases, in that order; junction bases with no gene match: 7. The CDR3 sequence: CASSEGTGGASYNSPLHF. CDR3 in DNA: TGTGCCAGCAGCGAGGGTACAGGGGGCGCCTCCTATAATTCACCCCTCCACTTT. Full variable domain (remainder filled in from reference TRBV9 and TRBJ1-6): DSGVTQTPKHLITATGQRVTLRCSPRSGDLSVYWYQQSLDQGLQFLIQYYNGEERAKGNILERFSAQQFPDLHSELNLSSLELGDSALYFCASSEGTGGASYNSPLHFGNGTRLTVT.

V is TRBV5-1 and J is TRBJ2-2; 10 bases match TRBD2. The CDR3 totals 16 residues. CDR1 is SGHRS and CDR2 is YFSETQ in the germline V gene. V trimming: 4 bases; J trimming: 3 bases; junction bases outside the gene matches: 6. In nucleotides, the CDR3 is TGCGCCAGCAGCACAGGACTAGCGGCTGACACCGGGGAGCTGTTTTTT. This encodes CASSTGLAADTGELFF.

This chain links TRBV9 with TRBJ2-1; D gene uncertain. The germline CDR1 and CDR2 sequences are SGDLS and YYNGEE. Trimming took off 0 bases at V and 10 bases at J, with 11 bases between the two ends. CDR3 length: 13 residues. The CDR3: CASSVAWEREQFF. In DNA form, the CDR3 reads TGTGCCAGCAGCGTAGCCTGGGAACGGGAGCAGTTCTTC.

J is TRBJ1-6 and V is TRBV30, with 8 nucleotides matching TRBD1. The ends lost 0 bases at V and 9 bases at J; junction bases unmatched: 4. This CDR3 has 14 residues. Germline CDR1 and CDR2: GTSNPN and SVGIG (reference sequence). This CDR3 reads CAWSVGTGSSPLHF. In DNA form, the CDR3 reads TGTGCCTGGAGTGTAGGGACAGGATCTTCACCCCTCCACTTT. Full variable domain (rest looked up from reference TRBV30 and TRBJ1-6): SQTIHQWPATLVQPVGSPLSLECTVEGTSNPNLYWYRQAAGRGLQLLFYSVGIGQISSEVPQNLSASRPQDRQFILSSKKLLLSDSGFYLCAWSVGTGSSPLHFGNGTRLTVT.

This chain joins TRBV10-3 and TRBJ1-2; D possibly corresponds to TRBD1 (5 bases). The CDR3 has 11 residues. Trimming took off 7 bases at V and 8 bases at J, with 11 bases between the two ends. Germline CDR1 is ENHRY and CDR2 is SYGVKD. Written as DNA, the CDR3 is TGTGCCATCAATGGGGGTCGGGGCTACACCTTC. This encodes CAINGGRGYTF.

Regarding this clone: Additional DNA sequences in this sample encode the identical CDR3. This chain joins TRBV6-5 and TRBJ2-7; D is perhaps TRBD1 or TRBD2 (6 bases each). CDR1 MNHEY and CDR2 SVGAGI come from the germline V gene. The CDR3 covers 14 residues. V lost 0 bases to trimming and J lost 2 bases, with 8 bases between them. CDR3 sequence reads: CASSYSGGTYEQYF. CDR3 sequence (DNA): TGTGCCAGCAGTTACTCGGGGGGCACCTACGAGCAGTACTTC.

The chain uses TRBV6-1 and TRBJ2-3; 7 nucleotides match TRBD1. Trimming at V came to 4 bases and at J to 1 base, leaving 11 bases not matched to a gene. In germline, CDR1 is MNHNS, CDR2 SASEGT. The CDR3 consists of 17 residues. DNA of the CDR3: TGTGCCAGCAGTGGTCGACAGGGAAAAGCGGGCACAGATACGCAGTATTTT. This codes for CASSGRQGKAGTDTQYF.

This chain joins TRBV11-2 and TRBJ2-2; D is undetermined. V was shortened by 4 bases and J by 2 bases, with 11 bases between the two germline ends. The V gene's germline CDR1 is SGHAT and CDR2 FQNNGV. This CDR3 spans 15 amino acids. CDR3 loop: CASSWAAVNTGELFF. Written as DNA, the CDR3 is TGTGCCAGCAGCTGGGCCGCGGTCAACACCGGGGAGCTGTTTTTT.

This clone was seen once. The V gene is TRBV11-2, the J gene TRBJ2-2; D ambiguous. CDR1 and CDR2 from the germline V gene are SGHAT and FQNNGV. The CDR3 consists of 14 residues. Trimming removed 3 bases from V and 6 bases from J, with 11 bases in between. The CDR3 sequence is CASSFPISAGELFF. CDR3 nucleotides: TGTGCCAGCAGCTTCCCCATTTCCGCCGGGGAGCTGTTTTTT.

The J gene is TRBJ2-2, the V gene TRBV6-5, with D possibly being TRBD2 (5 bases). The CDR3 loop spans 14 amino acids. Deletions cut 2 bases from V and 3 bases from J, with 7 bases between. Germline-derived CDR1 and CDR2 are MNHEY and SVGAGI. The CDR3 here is CASSYIGDTGELFF. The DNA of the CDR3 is TGTGCCAGCAGTTACATCGGGGACACCGGGGAGCTGTTTTTT.

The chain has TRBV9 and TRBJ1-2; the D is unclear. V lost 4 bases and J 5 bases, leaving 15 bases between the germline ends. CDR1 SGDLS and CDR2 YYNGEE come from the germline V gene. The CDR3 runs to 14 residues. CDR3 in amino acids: CASSSLSSSYGYTF. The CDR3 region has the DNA TGTGCCAGCAGCTCCCTGTCTAGCTCATATGGCTACACCTTC.

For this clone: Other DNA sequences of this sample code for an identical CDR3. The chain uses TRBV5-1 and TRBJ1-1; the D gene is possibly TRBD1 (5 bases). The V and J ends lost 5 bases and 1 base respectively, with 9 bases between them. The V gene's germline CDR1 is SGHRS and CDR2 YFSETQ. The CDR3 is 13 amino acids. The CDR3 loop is CASREGTNTEAFF. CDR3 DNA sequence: TGCGCCAGCAGAGAGGGGACGAACACTGAAGCTTTCTTT.

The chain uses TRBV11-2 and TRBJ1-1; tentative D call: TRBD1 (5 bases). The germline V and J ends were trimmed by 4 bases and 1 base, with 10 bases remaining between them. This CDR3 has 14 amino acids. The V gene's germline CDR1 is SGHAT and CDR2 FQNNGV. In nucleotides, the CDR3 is TGTGCCAGCAGCTCTAGGGGTCCGAACACTGAAGCTTTCTTT. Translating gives CASSSRGPNTEAFF.

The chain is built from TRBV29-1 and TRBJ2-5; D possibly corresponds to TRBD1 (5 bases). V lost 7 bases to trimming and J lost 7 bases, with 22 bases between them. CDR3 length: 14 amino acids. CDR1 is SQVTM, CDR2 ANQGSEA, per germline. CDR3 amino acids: CSASLGVGARTQYF. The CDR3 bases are TGCAGCGCAAGTTTAGGGGTAGGGGCTCGGACCCAGTACTTC.

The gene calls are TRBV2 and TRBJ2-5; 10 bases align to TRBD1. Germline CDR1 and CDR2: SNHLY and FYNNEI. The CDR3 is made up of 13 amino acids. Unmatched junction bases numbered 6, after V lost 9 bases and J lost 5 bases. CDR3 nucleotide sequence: TGTGCCAGTCAAGGACAGGGGGGGGAGACCCAGTACTTC. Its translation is CASQGQGGETQYF.

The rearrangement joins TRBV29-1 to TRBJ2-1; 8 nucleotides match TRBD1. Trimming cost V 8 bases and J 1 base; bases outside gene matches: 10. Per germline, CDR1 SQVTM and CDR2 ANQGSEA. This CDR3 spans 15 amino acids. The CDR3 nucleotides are TGCAGCCTGTCTCAGGGGGCATGGTCCTACAATGAGCAGTTCTTC. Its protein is CSLSQGAWSYNEQFF.

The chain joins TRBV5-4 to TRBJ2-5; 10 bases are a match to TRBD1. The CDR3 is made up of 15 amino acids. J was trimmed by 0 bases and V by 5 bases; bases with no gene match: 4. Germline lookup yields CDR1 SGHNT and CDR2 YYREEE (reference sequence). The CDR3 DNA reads TGTGCCAGCAGTTGGACAGGGGGGTACCAAGAGACCCAGTACTTC. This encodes CASSWTGGYQETQYF.

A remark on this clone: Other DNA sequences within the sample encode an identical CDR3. The CDR3 protein is CASSEVGGYGYTF. CDR3 coding DNA: TGTGCCAGCAGTGAGGTGGGCGGGTATGGCTACACCTTC. This chain connects TRBV6-1 to TRBJ1-2, with D unresolved. The CDR3 has 13 residues. The V end lost 3 bases, the J end lost 5 bases, and 10 bases lay between the germline ends. Per germline, CDR1 MNHNS and CDR2 SASEGT.

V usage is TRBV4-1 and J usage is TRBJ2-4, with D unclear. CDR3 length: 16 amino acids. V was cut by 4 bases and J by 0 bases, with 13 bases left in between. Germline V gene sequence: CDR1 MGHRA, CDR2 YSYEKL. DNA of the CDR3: TGCGCCAGCAGCCCCCTCCAAACTCCAGCCAAAAACATTCAGTACTTC. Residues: CASSPLQTPAKNIQYF.

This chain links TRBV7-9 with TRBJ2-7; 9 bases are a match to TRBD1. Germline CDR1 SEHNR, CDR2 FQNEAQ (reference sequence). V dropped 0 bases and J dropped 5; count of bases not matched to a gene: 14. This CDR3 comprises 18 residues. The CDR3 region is CASSLATFIGTGSHEQYF. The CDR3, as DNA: TGTGCCAGCAGCTTAGCTACCTTTATCGGGACAGGGTCCCACGAGCAGTACTTC.

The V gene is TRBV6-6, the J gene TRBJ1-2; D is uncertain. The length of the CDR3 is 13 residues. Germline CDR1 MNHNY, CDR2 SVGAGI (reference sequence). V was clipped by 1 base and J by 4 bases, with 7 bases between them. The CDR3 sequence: CASSYLGSYGYTF. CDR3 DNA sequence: TGTGCCAGCAGTTACTTGGGGTCCTATGGCTACACCTTC.

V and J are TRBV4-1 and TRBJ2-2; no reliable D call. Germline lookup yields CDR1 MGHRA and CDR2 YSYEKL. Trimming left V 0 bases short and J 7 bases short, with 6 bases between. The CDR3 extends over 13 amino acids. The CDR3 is CASSQEGLGELFF. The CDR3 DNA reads TGCGCCAGCAGCCAAGAAGGGCTCGGGGAGCTGTTTTTT.

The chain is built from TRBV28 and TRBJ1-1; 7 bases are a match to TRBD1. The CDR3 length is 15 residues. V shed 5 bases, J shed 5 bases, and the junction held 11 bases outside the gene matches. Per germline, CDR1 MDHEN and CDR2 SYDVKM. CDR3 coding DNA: TGTGCCAGCAGTCCCCAGGGGGGTCGGGGGACTGAAGCTTTCTTT. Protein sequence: CASSPQGGRGTEAFF.

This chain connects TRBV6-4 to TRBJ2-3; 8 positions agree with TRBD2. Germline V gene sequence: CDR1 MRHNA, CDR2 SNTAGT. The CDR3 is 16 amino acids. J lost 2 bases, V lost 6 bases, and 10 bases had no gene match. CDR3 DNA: TGTGCCAGCAGACTTAATGCGCGGGGGGTCACAGATACGCAGTATTTT. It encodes CASRLNARGVTDTQYF.

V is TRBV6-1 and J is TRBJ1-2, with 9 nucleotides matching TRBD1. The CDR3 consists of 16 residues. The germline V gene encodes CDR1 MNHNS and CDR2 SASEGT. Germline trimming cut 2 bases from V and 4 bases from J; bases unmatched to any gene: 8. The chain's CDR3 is CASSEMTGQGTYGYTF. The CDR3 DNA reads TGTGCCAGCAGTGAAATGACAGGACAGGGGACCTATGGCTACACCTTC.

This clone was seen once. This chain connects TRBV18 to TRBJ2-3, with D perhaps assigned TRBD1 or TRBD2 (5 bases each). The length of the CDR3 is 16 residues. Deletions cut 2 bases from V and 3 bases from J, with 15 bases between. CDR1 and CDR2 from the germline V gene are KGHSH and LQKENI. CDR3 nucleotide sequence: TGTGCCAGCTCACCAGTCACAGGAGGAGCTACAGATACGCAGTATTTT. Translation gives CASSPVTGGATDTQYF.

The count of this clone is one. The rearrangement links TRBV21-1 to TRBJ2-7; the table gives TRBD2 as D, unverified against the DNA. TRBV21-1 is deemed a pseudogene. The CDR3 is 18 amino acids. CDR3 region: CASSKGATSGGAFYEQYF. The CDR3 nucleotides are TGTGCCAGCAGCAAAGGAGCGACTAGCGGGGGGGCCTTCTACGAGCAGTACTTC.

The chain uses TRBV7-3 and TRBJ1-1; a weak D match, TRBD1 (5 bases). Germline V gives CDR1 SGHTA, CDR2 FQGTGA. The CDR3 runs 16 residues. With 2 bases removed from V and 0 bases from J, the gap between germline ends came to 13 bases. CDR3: CASSLGPGTMNTEAFF. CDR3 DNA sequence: TGTGCCAGCAGCTTAGGGCCCGGGACGATGAACACTGAAGCTTTCTTT.

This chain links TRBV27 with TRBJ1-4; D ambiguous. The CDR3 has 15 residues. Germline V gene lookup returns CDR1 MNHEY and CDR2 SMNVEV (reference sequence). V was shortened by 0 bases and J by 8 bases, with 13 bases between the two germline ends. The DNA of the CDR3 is TGTGCCAGCAGTTTATCGGCAACTGTGCGGGAAAAACTGTTTTTT. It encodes CASSLSATVREKLFF.

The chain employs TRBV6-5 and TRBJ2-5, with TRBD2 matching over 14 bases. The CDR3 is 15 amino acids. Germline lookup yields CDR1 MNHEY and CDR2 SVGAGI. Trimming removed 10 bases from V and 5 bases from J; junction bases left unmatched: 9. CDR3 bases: TGTGCCAACAGGGGACTAGCGGGAGAGTTGGAGACCCAGTACTTC. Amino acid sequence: CANRGLAGELETQYF.